This T cell receptor (beta chain) appears in the sequencing data of a study of T cells expressing NK-cell markers. Study-wide results and limits: Dominant NKG2C+ clonotype frequencies of 1.0-7.0% of CD8+ T cells were measured in 5 or 6 donors.

As regards this clonotype: What it binds is unknown.

From its re-call of the 5' RACE reads, TCRdb lists each CDR3 protein once, without DNA. This table lists under 200,000 distinct CDR3 sequences. This CDR3 has 12 residues. Sequenced input: blood T cells: a sorted CD56 or NKG2C T cell subset, CD4+ or CD8+ T cells, or bulk PBMC T cells (not recorded which). The chain carries TRBV12-3 or TRBV12-4 and TRBJ2-7; TCRdb returns TRBD1, unconfirmable since there is no DNA. The source of this sequence is a woman aged 18 to 75 in good health. CDR3 loop: CASSGPGPGQYF.